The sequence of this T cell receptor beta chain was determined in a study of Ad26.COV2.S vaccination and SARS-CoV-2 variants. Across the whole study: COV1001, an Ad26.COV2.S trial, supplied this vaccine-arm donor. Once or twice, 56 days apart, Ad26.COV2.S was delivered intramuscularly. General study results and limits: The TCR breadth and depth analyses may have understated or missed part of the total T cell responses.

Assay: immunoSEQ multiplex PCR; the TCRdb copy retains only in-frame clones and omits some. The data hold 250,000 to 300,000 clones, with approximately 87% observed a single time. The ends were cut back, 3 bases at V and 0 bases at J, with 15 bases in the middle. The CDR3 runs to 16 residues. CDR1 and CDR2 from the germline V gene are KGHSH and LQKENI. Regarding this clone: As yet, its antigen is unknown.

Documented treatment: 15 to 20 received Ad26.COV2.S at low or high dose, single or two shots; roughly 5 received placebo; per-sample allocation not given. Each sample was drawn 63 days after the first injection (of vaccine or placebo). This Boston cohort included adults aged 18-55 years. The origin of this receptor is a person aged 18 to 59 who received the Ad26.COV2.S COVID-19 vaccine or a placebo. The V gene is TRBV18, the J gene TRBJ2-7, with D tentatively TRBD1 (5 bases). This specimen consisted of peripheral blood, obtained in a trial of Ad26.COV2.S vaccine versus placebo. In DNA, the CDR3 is TGTGCCAGCTCACCCATCTTGACAGCCATCTCCTACGAGCAGTACTTC. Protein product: CASSPILTAISYEQYF.